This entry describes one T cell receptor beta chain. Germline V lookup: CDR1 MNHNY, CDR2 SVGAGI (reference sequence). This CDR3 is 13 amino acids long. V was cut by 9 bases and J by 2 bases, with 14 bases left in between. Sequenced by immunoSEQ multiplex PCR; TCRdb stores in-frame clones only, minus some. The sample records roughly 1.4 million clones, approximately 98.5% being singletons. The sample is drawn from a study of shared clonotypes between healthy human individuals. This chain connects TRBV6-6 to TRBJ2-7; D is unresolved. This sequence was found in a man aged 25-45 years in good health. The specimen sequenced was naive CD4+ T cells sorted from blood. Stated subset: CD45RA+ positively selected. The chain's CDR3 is CASAGRIPYEQYF. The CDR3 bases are TGTGCCAGTGCTGGTAGGATACCCTACGAGCAGTACTTC.